Listed below are T cell receptor beta chains from one sample, sequenced in a study of T-cell memory formation after mild COVID-19. One entry per CDR3 protein, called by TCRdb with MiXCR from the 5' RACE reads. Of under 550,000 distinct CDR3 sequences in the sample, 15% to 20% were seen once. Sequenced: PBMCs or a T cell subset sorted from them (not recorded which). These receptors all stem from an adult woman who had mild COVID-19 (a few samples of this study predate the infection). Cell type and time point are not known. Each CDR3 is given with its conserved first and last residue. The order of the fields is J gene, V gene, D gene, CDR3 length, clone size, CDR3 DNA, CDR3 protein. A D gene is named only where the DNA matches it firmly. Clone size appears in some rows only: once, few, many, or a class for an expanded clone.

>TRBJ2-2|TRBV6-2/TRBV6-3|NA|14|NA
TGTGCCACTCGAGGGGGAGCTAACACCGGGGAGCTGTTTTTT
CATRGGANTGELFF
>TRBJ1-1|TRBV7-9|NA|13|NA
TGTGCCAGCGAAGACAGGCTCAACACTGAAGCTTTCTTT
CASEDRLNTEAFF
>TRBJ2-1|TRBV9|TRBD2|16|few
TGTGCCAGCAGCGTCTCAGCGGGAGGGCCTTTCAATGAGCAGTTCTTC
CASSVSAGGPFNEQFF
>TRBJ1-2|TRBV25-1|NA|13|NA
TGTGCCAGCAGTGAATATAGGGATAATGGCTACACCTTC
CASSEYRDNGYTF
>TRBJ2-5|TRBV5-1|NA|13|NA
TGCGCCAGCAGCTTGGATTATGGAGAGACCCAGTACTTC
CASSLDYGETQYF
>TRBJ1-1|TRBV6-5|NA|13|few
TGTGCCAGCAGTCCCTTGCGTTTCGATGAAGCTTTCTTT
CASSPLRFDEAFF
>TRBJ2-5|TRBV3-1|TRBD2|16|many
TGTGCCAGCAGCCCCCGGACTAGCGGTTTACAAGAGACCCAGTACTTC
CASSPRTSGLQETQYF
>TRBJ2-3|TRBV7-2|NA|15|once
TGTGCCAGCAGCCCAGAAAGCGGGAGCACAGATACGCAGTATTTT
CASSPESGSTDTQYF
>TRBJ2-1|TRBV24-1|TRBD1|15|few
TGTGCCACCAGTGACGGGACAGGGTATTACAATGAGCAGTTCTTC
CATSDGTGYYNEQFF
>TRBJ1-2|TRBV6-1|NA|15|few
TGTGCCAGCAGCACCCTTCAGGGAGGGGGGTATGGCTACACCTTC
CASSTLQGGGYGYTF
>TRBJ2-7|TRBV7-9|NA|15|few
TGTGCCAGCAGCTCCCCCATACAGGGTGGAGGCGAGCAGTACTTC
CASSSPIQGGGEQYF
>TRBJ2-2|TRBV9|NA|14|few
TGTGCCAGCAGCGTAGGGACAAAGGGCGGGGAGCTGTTTTTT
CASSVGTKGGELFF
>TRBJ2-7|TRBV3-1|TRBD2|16|many
TGTGCCAGCAGCCACTCCGGGACTAGGGCCGGCGGGGAGCAGTACTTC
CASSHSGTRAGGEQYF
>TRBJ1-1|TRBV5-1|NA|17|NA
TGCGCCAGCAGCTTACCCGCATCCGGGACCCCGAACACTGAAGCTTTCTTT
CASSLPASGTPNTEAFF
>TRBJ2-5|TRBV4-1|NA|16|few
TGCGCCAGCAGCCAACACGCCGGGCCCGGCCTCGAGACCCAGTACTTC
CASSQHAGPGLETQYF
>TRBJ2-2|TRBV12-3/TRBV12-4|NA|13|NA
TGTGCCAGCAGTTTACGTTTCACCGGGGAGCTGTTTTTT
CASSLRFTGELFF
>TRBJ2-1|TRBV6-5|TRBD1|15|few
TGTGCCAGCAGTACTACAGGGGACCTTTACAATGAGCAGTTCTTC
CASSTTGDLYNEQFF
>TRBJ2-3|TRBV19|TRBD1|15|NA
TGTGCCAGTAGTATTGGGACAGGGATCACAGATACGCAGTATTTT
CASSIGTGITDTQYF
>TRBJ1-2|TRBV12-3/TRBV12-4|NA|14|NA
TGTGCCAGCAGACGACGGGAGGGGACCTATGGCTACACCTTC
CASRRREGTYGYTF
>TRBJ2-7|TRBV21-1|NA|16|NA
TGTGCCAGCACCATAAGGACAGGGGGGCTACTCTACGAGCAGTACTTC
CASTIRTGGLLYEQYF
>TRBJ2-3|TRBV6-2/TRBV6-3|TRBD1|16|many
TGTGCCAGCAGTTACTCGATGGACAGGCACACAGATACGCAGTATTTT
CASSYSMDRHTDTQYF
>TRBJ2-3|TRBV7-3|NA|15|many
TGTGCCAGCAGCTTAATGGGAACTCGCACAGATACGCAGTATTTT
CASSLMGTRTDTQYF
>TRBJ2-7|TRBV7-9|TRBD2|14|few
TGTGCCAGCGAGTTCCGGGCGGGGGACTACGAGCAGTACTTC
CASEFRAGDYEQYF
>TRBJ1-2|TRBV7-2|NA|13|NA
TGTGCCAGCAGCTTAGCGCGGGGCAAGGGCTACACCTTC
CASSLARGKGYTF
>TRBJ2-1|TRBV4-2|TRBD2|20|NA
TGTGCCAGCAGCCAAGGCTCGGGGCTAGCGGGAGAGTTCTCCTACAATGAGCAGTTCTTC
CASSQGSGLAGEFSYNEQFF
>TRBJ2-7|TRBV12-3/TRBV12-4|NA|12|few
TGTGCCAGCAGTTTCACAGCGGCCGAGCAGTACTTC
CASSFTAAEQYF
>TRBJ2-5|TRBV4-2|NA|17|NA
TGTGCCAGCAGCCAAGATCATAGAGCGGGCGTCCAAGAGACCCAGTACTTC
CASSQDHRAGVQETQYF
>TRBJ2-7|TRBV11-2|NA|15|NA
TGTGCCAGCAGCTCCGGGGACTCGTTCTTTGGCGAGCAGTACTTC
CASSSGDSFFGEQYF
>TRBJ2-7|TRBV24-1|TRBD2|16|few
TGTGCCACCAGCGACCGCGGGGGAGGCCTCTCCTACGAGCAGTACTTC
CATSDRGGGLSYEQYF
>TRBJ2-5|TRBV3-1|NA|15|NA
TGTGCCAGCAGCCCTCGACTGGGCTCTGAAAAGACCCAGTACTTC
CASSPRLGSEKTQYF
>TRBJ1-2|TRBV6-6|NA|12|NA
TGTGCCAGCAGTTACCCTGCGGTAGGCTACACCTTC
CASSYPAVGYTF
>TRBJ1-5|TRBV4-1|NA|15|NA
TGCGCCAGCAGCCAAGATCCCTATAGCAATCAGCCCCAGCATTTT
CASSQDPYSNQPQHF
>TRBJ1-2|TRBV20-1|NA|10|NA
TGCAGTGCTAAATGGGGCGGCTACACCTTC
CSAKWGGYTF
>TRBJ2-1|TRBV19|NA|15|few
TGTGCCAGTAGTATGGGGCCATCGTCCTACAATGAGCAGTTCTTC
CASSMGPSSYNEQFF
>TRBJ1-1|TRBV4-3|NA|15|NA
TGCGCCAGCAGCCAAGATTCACAGGGATGGACTGAAGCTTTCTTT
CASSQDSQGWTEAFF
>TRBJ2-2|TRBV6-5|TRBD1|16|NA
TGTGCCAGCAGGCCTCCGGGACAGGGCTCCACCGGGGAGCTGTTTTTT
CASRPPGQGSTGELFF
>TRBJ2-1|TRBV18|TRBD2|16|few
TGTGCCAGCTCACCAAGGGGACTAGCGGGAGAGGATGAGCAGTTCTTC
CASSPRGLAGEDEQFF
>TRBJ2-2|TRBV5-1|NA|16|NA
NA
CASILGSGTNTGELFF
>TRBJ2-1|TRBV29-1|NA|12|NA
TGCAGCGTTGAACCTGAGAGAGCAGAGCAGTTCTTC
CSVEPERAEQFF
>TRBJ2-1|TRBV4-2|NA|14|NA
TGTGCCAGCAGCCAAGATTACGACGGTCTAGAGCAGTTCTTC
CASSQDYDGLEQFF
>TRBJ2-2|TRBV11-3|NA|15|NA
TGTGCCAGCAGCTTGAGAGGGGCGTTGGCCGGGGAGCTGTTTTTT
CASSLRGALAGELFF
>TRBJ2-6|TRBV7-3|NA|15|many
TGTGCCAGCAGCTTAGACCCAGGGGGGGCCAACGTCCTGACTTTC
CASSLDPGGANVLTF
>TRBJ2-3|TRBV28|TRBD1|15|NA
TGTGCCACCGTGTTGGGACAGGGCAGCACAGATACGCAGTATTTT
CATVLGQGSTDTQYF
>TRBJ1-1|TRBV12-5|NA|12|few
TGTGCTAGTGGTTTGGCGAACACTGAAGCTTTCTTT
CASGLANTEAFF
>TRBJ2-5|TRBV29-1|NA|12|few
TGCAGCGCGACTGGGCTGGGGGAGACCCAGTACTTC
CSATGLGETQYF
>TRBJ2-1|TRBV24-1|TRBD1|15|few
TGTGCCACCAGTGACCAAGGGACAGGGGGCGGTGAGCAGTTCTTC
CATSDQGTGGGEQFF
>TRBJ1-2|TRBV9|NA|14|NA
TGTGCCAGCAGCGTAGCTTCGACGGGAAAGGGCTACACCTTC
CASSVASTGKGYTF
>TRBJ1-2|TRBV5-6|TRBD1|14|NA
TGTGCCAGCAGCTTGAGAGGGGGCGCGTATGGCTACACCTTC
CASSLRGGAYGYTF
>TRBJ2-7|TRBV20-1|TRBD2|15|few
TGCAGTGCTAGATGCGGGAGCTTCAGCTCCTACGAGCAGTACTTC
CSARCGSFSSYEQYF